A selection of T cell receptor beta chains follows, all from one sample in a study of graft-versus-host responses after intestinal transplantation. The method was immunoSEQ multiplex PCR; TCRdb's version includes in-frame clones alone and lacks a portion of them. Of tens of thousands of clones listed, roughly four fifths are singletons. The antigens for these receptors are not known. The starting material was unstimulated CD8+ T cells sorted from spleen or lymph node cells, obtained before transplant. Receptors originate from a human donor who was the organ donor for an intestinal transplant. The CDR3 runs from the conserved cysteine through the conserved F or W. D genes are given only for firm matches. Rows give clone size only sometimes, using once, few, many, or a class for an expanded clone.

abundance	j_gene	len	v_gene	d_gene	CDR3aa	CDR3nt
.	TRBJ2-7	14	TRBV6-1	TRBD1	CASSTGTGGYEQYF	TGTGCCAGCAGTACCGGGACAGGGGGCTACGAGCAGTACTTC
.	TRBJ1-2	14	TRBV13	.	CASSLDRDSYGYTF	TGTGCCAGCAGCTTAGATAGGGATAGCTATGGCTACACCTTC
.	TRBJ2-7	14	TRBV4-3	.	CASSQDRSEDEQYF	TGCGCCAGCAGCCAAGATCGGAGTGAGGACGAGCAGTACTTC
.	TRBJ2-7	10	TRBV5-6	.	CASNRRSRYF	TGTGCCAGCAACCGGAGGTCTCGGTACTTC
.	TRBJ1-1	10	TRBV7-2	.	CASPRAEAFF	TGTGCCAGCCCTCGCGCTGAAGCTTTCTTT
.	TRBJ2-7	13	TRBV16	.	CASSQAPPYEQYF	TGTGCCAGCAGCCAGGCGCCCCCGTACGAGCAGTACTTC
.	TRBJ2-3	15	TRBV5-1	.	CASSLASGGTDTQYF	TGCGCCAGCAGCTTGGCTTCAGGGGGCACAGATACGCAGTATTTT
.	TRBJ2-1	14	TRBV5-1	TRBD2	CATSGTSGIKEQFF	TGCGCCACCTCCGGGACTAGCGGGATTAAGGAGCAGTTCTTC
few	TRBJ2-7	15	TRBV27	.	CASAYDSSASYEQYF	TGTGCCAGCGCTTATGACTCTAGCGCCTCCTACGAGCAGTACTTC
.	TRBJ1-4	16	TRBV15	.	CATSRIRGATNEKLFF	TGTGCCACCAGCAGAATCAGGGGAGCGACTAATGAAAAACTGTTTTTT
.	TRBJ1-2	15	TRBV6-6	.	CASRGAVGESYGYTF	TGTGCCAGCAGGGGAGCAGTGGGGGAATCTTATGGCTACACCTTC
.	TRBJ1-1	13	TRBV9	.	CASSVGTYTEAFF	TGTGCCAGCAGCGTCGGGACGTACACTGAAGCTTTCTTT
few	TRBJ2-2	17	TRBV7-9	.	CASSPRGGGAATGELFF	TGTGCCAGCAGCCCACGCGGTGGGGGGGCGGCCACCGGGGAGCTGTTTTTT
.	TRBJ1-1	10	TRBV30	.	CAWSRLEAFF	TGTGCCTGGAGTAGGCTGGAAGCTTTCTTT
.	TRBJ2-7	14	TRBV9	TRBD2	CASSATGTTYEQYF	TGTGCCAGCAGCGCCACCGGGACTACCTACGAGCAGTACTTC
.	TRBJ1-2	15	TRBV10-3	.	CAISDRTNPPYGYTF	TGTGCCATCAGTGATCGTACCAACCCCCCCTATGGCTACACCTTC
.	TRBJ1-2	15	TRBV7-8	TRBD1	CASSLVRDRIDGYTF	TGTGCCAGCAGCTTAGTCCGGGACAGGATCGACGGCTACACCTTC
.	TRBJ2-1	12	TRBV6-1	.	CVILSSYNEQFF	TGTGTGATCCTTAGCTCCTACAATGAGCAGTTCTTC
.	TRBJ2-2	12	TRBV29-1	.	CSVAPDTGELFF	TGCAGCGTTGCACCCGACACCGGGGAGCTGTTTTTT
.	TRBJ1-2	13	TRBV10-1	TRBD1	CASSDRQGDGYTF	TGCGCCAGCAGTGATCGTCAGGGGGATGGCTACACCTTC
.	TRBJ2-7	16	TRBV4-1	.	CASSQEGRTRKSEQYF	TGCGCCAGCAGCCAAGAGGGCAGGACCCGGAAGAGCGAGCAGTACTTC
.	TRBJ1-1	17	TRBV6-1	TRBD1	CASSEPLRTGRRTEAFF	TGTGCCAGCAGTGAACCCCTTCGGACAGGGCGTAGGACTGAAGCTTTCTTT
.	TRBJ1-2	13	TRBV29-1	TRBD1	CSVRDREDYGYTF	TGCAGCGTCCGGGACAGGGAGGACTATGGCTACACCTTC
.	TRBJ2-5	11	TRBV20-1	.	CSARETGTQYF	TGCAGTGCTAGGGAGACCGGGACCCAGTACTTC
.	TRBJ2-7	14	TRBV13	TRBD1	CASSLGQGLNEQYF	TGTGCCAGCAGCTTAGGACAGGGGTTGAACGAGCAGTACTTC
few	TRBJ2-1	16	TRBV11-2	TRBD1	CASSLRTGGSYNEQFF	TGTGCCAGCAGCTTGCGGACAGGGGGCTCCTACAATGAGCAGTTCTTC
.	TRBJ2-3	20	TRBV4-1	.	CASSQGVRRGVLRITDTQYF	TGCGCCAGCAGCCAAGGGGTCCGGCGAGGGGTCTTAAGGATCACAGATACGCAGTATTTT
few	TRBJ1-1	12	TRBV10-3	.	CAISDSSTEAFF	TGTGCCATCAGTGACAGCAGCACTGAAGCTTTCTTT
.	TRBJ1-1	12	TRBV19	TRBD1	CAIQGAGTEAFF	TGTGCGATTCAGGGGGCGGGCACTGAAGCTTTCTTT
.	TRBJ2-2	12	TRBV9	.	CASSVGSGELFF	TGTGCCAGCAGCGTCGGGTCCGGGGAGCTGTTTTTT
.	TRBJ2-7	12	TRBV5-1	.	CASSLGTYEQYF	TGCGCCAGCAGCTTGGGGACCTACGAGCAGTACTTC
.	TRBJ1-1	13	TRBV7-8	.	CASSNSLNTEAFF	TGTGCCAGCAGCAATTCACTAAACACTGAAGCTTTCTTT
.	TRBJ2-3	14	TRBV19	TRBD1	CASSGTGGEDTQYF	TGTGCCAGTAGTGGGACAGGGGGCGAGGATACGCAGTATTTT
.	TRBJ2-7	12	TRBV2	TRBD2	CASSGTSYEQYF	TGTGCCAGCAGTGGGACTAGCTACGAGCAGTACTTC
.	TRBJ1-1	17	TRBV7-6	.	CASSSLLKAEANTEAFF	TGTGCCAGCAGCTCCCTGTTGAAAGCTGAGGCCAACACTGAAGCTTTCTTT
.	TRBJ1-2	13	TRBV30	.	CAWSVLGVSGYTF	TGTGCCTGGAGTGTACTCGGGGTTAGTGGCTACACCTTC
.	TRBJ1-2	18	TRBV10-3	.	CAISESTFRVMSNYGYTF	TGTGCCATCAGTGAGTCAACCTTCAGGGTAATGTCGAACTATGGCTACACCTTC
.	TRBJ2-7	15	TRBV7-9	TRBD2	CASSRTSGSPNEQYF	TGTGCCAGCAGCCGCACTAGCGGGAGTCCTAACGAGCAGTACTTC
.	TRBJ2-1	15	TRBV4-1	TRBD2	CASSRERERGAEQFF	TGCGCCAGCAGCCGGGAGCGGGAGCGAGGGGCTGAGCAGTTCTTC
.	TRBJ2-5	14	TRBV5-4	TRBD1	CASSSRQGQETQYF	TGTGCCAGCAGCTCCCGACAGGGACAAGAGACCCAGTACTTC
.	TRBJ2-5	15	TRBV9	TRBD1	CASSPWDRDGETQYF	TGTGCCAGCAGCCCCTGGGACAGGGATGGGGAGACCCAGTACTTC
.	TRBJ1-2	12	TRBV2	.	CASLGGFDGYTF	TGTGCCAGCCTGGGGGGATTCGATGGCTACACCTTC